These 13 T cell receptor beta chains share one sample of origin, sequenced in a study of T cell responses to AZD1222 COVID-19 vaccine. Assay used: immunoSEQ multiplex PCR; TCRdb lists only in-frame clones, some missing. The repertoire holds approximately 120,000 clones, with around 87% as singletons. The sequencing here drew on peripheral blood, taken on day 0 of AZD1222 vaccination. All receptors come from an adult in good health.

The CDR3 protein is CASSWDLTQETQYF. In nucleotides, the CDR3 is TGTGCCAGCAGTTGGGACTTAACCCAAGAGACCCAGTACTTC. The genes are TRBV28 and TRBJ2-5; tentatively, D is TRBD2 (6 bases). Germline CDR1 and CDR2: MDHEN and SYDVKM. This CDR3 region has 14 residues. Trimming pared 4 bases from V and 1 base from J, leaving 10 bases between.

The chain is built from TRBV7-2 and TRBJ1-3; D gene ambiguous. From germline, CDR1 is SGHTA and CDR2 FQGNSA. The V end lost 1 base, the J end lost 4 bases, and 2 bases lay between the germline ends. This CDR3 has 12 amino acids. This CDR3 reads CASSLDGNTIYF. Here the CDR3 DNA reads TGTGCCAGCAGCTTAGACGGAAACACCATATATTTT.

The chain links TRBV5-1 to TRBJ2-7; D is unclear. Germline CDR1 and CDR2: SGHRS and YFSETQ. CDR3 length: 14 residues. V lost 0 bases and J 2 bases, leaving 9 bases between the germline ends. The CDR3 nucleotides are TGCGCCAGCAGCTTGGACGGTACAACCTACGAGCAGTACTTC. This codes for CASSLDGTTYEQYF.

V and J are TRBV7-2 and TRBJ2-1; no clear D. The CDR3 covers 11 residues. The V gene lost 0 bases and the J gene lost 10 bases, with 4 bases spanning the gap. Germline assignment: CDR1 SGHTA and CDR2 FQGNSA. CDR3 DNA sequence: TGTGCCAGCAGCTTAGCCGTAGAGCAGTTCTTC. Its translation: CASSLAVEQFF.

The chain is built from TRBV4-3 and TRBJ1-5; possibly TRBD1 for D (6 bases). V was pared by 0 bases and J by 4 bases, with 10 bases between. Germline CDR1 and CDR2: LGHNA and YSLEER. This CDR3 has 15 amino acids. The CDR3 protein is CASSQDSQGNQPQHF. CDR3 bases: TGCGCCAGCAGCCAAGATTCACAGGGAAATCAGCCCCAGCATTTT.

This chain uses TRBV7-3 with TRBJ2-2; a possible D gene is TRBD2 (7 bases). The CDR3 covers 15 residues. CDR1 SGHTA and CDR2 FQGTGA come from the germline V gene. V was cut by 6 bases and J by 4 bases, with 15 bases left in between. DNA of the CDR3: TGTGCCAGCAGACTCGGGGGGCGTCGCACCGGGGAGCTGTTTTTT. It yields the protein CASRLGGRRTGELFF.

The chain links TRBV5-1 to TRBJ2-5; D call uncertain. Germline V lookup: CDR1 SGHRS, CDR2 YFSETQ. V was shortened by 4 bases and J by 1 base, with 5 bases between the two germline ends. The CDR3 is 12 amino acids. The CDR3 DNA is TGCGCCAGCAGCCTTCCCCAAGAGACCCAGTACTTC. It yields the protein CASSLPQETQYF. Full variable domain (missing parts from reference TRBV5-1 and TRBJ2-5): KAGVTQTPRYLIKTRGQQVTLSCSPISGHRSVSWYQQTPGQGLQFLFEYFSETQRNKGNFPGRFSGRQFSNSRSEMNVSTLELGDSALYLCASSLPQETQYFGPGTRLLVL.

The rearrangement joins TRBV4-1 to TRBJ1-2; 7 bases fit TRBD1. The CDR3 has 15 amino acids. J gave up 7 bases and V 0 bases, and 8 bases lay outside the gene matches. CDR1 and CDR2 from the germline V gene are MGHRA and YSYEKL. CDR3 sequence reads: CASSQDLAGGGGYTF. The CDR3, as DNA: TGCGCCAGCAGCCAAGATCTCGCAGGGGGGGGTGGCTACACCTTC.

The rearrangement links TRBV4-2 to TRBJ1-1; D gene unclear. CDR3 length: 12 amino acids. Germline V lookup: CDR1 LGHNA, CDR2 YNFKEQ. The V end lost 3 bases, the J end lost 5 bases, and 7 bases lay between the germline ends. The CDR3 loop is CASSQGDTEAFF. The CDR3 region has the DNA TGTGCCAGCAGCCAGGGTGATACTGAAGCTTTCTTT.

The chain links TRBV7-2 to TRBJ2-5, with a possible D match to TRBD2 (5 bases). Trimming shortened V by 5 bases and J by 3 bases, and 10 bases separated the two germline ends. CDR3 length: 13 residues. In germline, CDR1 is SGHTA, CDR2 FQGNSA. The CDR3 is CASSLEREETQYF. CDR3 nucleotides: TGTGCCAGCAGCCTAGAGAGGGAAGAGACCCAGTACTTC.

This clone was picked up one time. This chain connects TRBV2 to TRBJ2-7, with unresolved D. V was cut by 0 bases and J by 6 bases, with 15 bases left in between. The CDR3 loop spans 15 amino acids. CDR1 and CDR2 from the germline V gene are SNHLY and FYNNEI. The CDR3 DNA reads TGTGCCAGCAGTGAAGCAGGTACGGCCAAGCGCGAGCAGTACTTC. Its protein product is CASSEAGTAKREQYF.

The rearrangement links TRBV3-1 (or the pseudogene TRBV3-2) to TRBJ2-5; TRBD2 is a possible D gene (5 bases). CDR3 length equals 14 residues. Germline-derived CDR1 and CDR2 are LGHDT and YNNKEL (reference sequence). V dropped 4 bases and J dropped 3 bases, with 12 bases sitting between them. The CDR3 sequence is CASSLPGKEETQYF. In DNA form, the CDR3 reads TGTGCCAGCAGCCTTCCGGGGAAAGAAGAGACCCAGTACTTC.

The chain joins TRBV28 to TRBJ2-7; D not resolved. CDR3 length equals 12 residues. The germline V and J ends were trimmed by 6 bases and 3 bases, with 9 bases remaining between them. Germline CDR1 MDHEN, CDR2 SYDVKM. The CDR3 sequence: CASRGNRYEQYF. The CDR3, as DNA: TGTGCCAGCAGGGGCAACCGCTACGAGCAGTACTTC.